Each of the 27 T cell receptor beta chains below was sequenced from the same sample in a study of CD4 T cells in relation to SARS-CoV-2 and coronaviruses. Their antigen targets remain unknown. Method: immunoSEQ multiplex PCR; TCRdb's copy keeps in-frame clones and lacks some. The table includes just under 20,000 clones, about 80% detected once. The unexposed donors gave CD4+ T cells in about 2010-2019, prior to COVID-19. After about 11 days of culture, CD4+ T cells were isolated. Sequenced input: CD4+ T cells from PBMCs, cultured in vitro. The receptors come from a human donor in good health.

V gene TRBV9 combines with J gene TRBJ1-2; tentatively, D is TRBD1 (6 bases). Trimming removed 3 bases at V and 4 bases at J, with 13 bases between. This CDR3 has 14 amino acids. In germline, CDR1 is SGDLS, CDR2 YYNGEE. The chain's CDR3 is CASSAVRGCYGYTF. The CDR3, as DNA: TGTGCCAGCAGCGCCGTCAGGGGCTGCTATGGCTACACCTTC.

The chain has TRBV19 and TRBJ1-1; D is uncertain. The CDR3 has 14 amino acids. The germline gives CDR1 LNHDA, CDR2 SQIVND (reference sequence). V lost 5 bases, J lost 3 bases, and 13 bases lay in between. CDR3 residues: CASSPRGRDTEAFF. DNA of the CDR3: TGTGCCAGTAGTCCCCGAGGAAGGGACACTGAAGCTTTCTTT. The full variable domain, completed using reference TRBV19 and TRBJ1-1, is DGGITQSPKYLFRKEGQNVTLSCEQNLNHDAMYWYRQDPGQGLRLIYYSQIVNDFQKGDIAEGYSVSREKKESFPLTVTSAQKNPTAFYLCASSPRGRDTEAFFGQGTRLTVV.

The V gene is TRBV4-2, the J gene TRBJ1-6; D call uncertain. Germline V gene lookup returns CDR1 LGHNA and CDR2 YNFKEQ. The V end lost 5 bases, the J end lost 6 bases, and 11 bases lay between the germline ends. This CDR3 is built from 14 residues. CDR3: CASSNHVVNSPLHF. The CDR3 DNA reads as TGTGCCAGCAGCAACCACGTCGTTAATTCACCCCTCCACTTT.

The rearrangement links TRBV19 to TRBJ1-2; the D gene is possibly TRBD1 (5 bases). The CDR3 contains 15 residues. V was shortened by 3 bases and J by 4 bases, with 15 bases between the two germline ends. The germline gives CDR1 LNHDA, CDR2 SQIVND (reference sequence). CDR3 amino acids: CASSISLAGSYGYTF. CDR3 nucleotide sequence: TGTGCCAGTAGTATCTCATTGGCAGGGAGCTATGGCTACACCTTC.

The chain uses TRBV6-2 or TRBV6-3 and TRBJ2-3, with a weak D call TRBD2 (5 bases). The CDR3 sequence is 16 residues long. Germline lookup yields CDR1 MNHEY and CDR2 SVGEGT. V was cut by 6 bases and J by 1 base, with 17 bases left in between. CDR3 nucleotide sequence: TGTGCCAGCAGACCTACTCGCCAACTAGGCACAGATACGCAGTATTTT. Translation gives CASRPTRQLGTDTQYF.

The sample holds one count of this clone. The chain joins TRBV28 to TRBJ1-2; weak D call: TRBD1 (5 bases). Looked up from germline, CDR1 is MDHEN and CDR2 is SYDVKM. Deletions cut 6 bases from V and 5 bases from J, with 10 bases between. This CDR3 is 12 amino acids long. The CDR3 region is CASRSDSYGYTF. CDR3 DNA: TGTGCCAGCAGGTCCGACAGTTATGGCTACACCTTC.

The chain combines TRBV6-5 with TRBJ2-5; TRBD1 matches at 8 bases. Germline CDR1 is MNHEY and CDR2 is SVGAGI. The CDR3 consists of 15 residues. J lost 2 bases, V lost 4 bases, and 6 bases had no gene match. This chain's CDR3 is CASSSAGQGQETQYF. The CDR3 bases are TGTGCCAGCAGTTCCGCCGGACAGGGTCAAGAGACCCAGTACTTC.

The chain combines TRBV21-1 with TRBJ2-5; the table's D call, TRBD1, was not checked against the DNA. TRBV21-1 is labeled a pseudogene. This CDR3 is built from 15 residues. The CDR3, as DNA: TGTGCCAGCAGCAAAGAGGACAGGGGGAAGGAGACCCAGTACTTC. This translates into CASSKEDRGKETQYF.

V is TRBV2 and J is TRBJ1-1; D call uncertain. Germline V lookup: CDR1 SNHLY, CDR2 FYNNEI. This CDR3 has 13 amino acids. Trimming removed 2 bases from V and 0 bases from J, with 4 bases in between. CDR3 sequence reads: CASSEYMNTEAFF. CDR3 sequence (DNA): TGTGCCAGCAGTGAATACATGAACACTGAAGCTTTCTTT.

V usage is TRBV10-3 and J usage is TRBJ1-2, with D possibly being TRBD1 (6 bases). Looked up from germline, CDR1 is ENHRY and CDR2 is SYGVKD. This CDR3 is built from 14 residues. V lost 7 bases and J 2 bases, leaving 14 bases between the germline ends. For the CDR3, the DNA is TGTGCCATCAACGGGGGGACAACCAACTATGGCTACACCTTC. It encodes CAINGGTTNYGYTF.

The chain uses TRBV7-8 and TRBJ2-7, with D possibly matching TRBD2 (5 bases). V lost 1 base and J lost 7, with 17 bases in between. From germline, CDR1 is SGHVS and CDR2 FQNEAQ. The CDR3 has 15 residues. DNA of the CDR3: TGTGCCAGCAGCTTAGGATACCTAGCCCCAAGGGAGCAGTACTTC. Its translation is CASSLGYLAPREQYF.

The rearrangement joins TRBV5-5 to TRBJ2-5, with 7 nucleotides matching TRBD2. The germline CDR1 and CDR2 sequences are SGHKS and YYEKEE (reference sequence). This CDR3 contains 15 residues. V was pared by 0 bases and J by 5 bases, with 7 bases of the junction left unmatched. The CDR3 protein is CASSLGGGTGETQYF. CDR3 nucleotides: TGTGCCAGCAGCTTGGGGGGGGGAACTGGGGAGACCCAGTACTTC.

The chain is built from TRBV4-3 and TRBJ2-2; D is undetermined. V was shortened by 1 base and J by 2 bases, with 8 bases between the two germline ends. Looked up from germline, CDR1 is LGHNA and CDR2 is YSLEER. The CDR3 length is 15 residues. The CDR3 sequence: CASSQVAGNTGELFF. The CDR3 DNA sequence: TGCGCCAGCAGCCAAGTCGCAGGAAACACCGGGGAGCTGTTTTTT.

The chain joins TRBV4-3 to TRBJ2-2; TRBD2 matches at 10 bases. Germline values: CDR1 LGHNA, CDR2 YSLEER. The CDR3 extends over 15 amino acids. V lost 3 bases, J lost 7 bases, and 5 bases stayed unmatched. CDR3 protein: CASSQQRGGIGELFF. CDR3 nucleotide sequence: TGCGCCAGCAGCCAGCAGCGGGGGGGCATCGGGGAGCTGTTTTTT.

The V call is TRBV7-2, the J call TRBJ2-7, with 8 bases that match TRBD2. Per germline, CDR1 SGHTA and CDR2 FQGNSA. The CDR3 is 16 residues long. Losses at the gene ends were 0 bases for V and 7 bases for J; bases not matched to a gene: 11. In nucleotides, the CDR3 is TGTGCCAGCAGCTTAGCCCTTGGCGGACTAGCTGAAGAGCAGTACTTC. It encodes CASSLALGGLAEEQYF. Drawing the rest from reference TRBV7-2 and TRBJ2-7, the complete variable domain is GAGVSQSPSNKVTEKGKDVELRCDPISGHTALYWYRQSLGQGLEFLIYFQGNSAPDKSGLPSDRFSAERTGGSVSTLTIQRTQQEDSAVYLCASSLALGGLAEEQYFGPGTRLTVT.

This chain joins TRBV5-1 and TRBJ2-1; perhaps D is TRBD1 or TRBD2 (5 bases each). This CDR3 comprises 15 residues. Trimming left V 0 bases short and J 5 bases short, with 12 bases between. The germline CDR1 and CDR2 sequences are SGHRS and YFSETQ. CDR3: CASSLVGEWHNEQFF. CDR3 DNA sequence: TGCGCCAGCAGCTTGGTGGGGGAGTGGCACAATGAGCAGTTCTTC.

This sequence joins TRBV28 and TRBJ2-3; possibly TRBD1 or TRBD2 for D (5 bases each). With 11 bases removed from V and 7 bases from J, the gap between germline ends came to 19 bases. CDR1 MDHEN and CDR2 SYDVKM come from the germline V gene. CDR3 size: 13 residues. The CDR3 DNA reads TGTGCCTCCCAGGACGGGGCAGGGAATACGCAGTATTTT. Protein product: CASQDGAGNTQYF.

This clone was recorded only once. V is TRBV19 and J is TRBJ1-5, with a possible D match to TRBD1 (6 bases). CDR3 length: 14 amino acids. V gave up 3 bases and J gave up 2 bases, with 8 bases separating them. Germline V gene sequence: CDR1 LNHDA, CDR2 SQIVND (reference sequence). Here the CDR3 reads CASSIPGGNQPQHF. The CDR3 DNA follows: TGTGCCAGTAGTATCCCAGGGGGCAATCAGCCCCAGCATTTT.

This sequence joins TRBV10-3 and TRBJ2-2; 9 positions match TRBD2. This CDR3 contains 15 residues. Per the germline V gene, CDR1 is ENHRY and CDR2 is SYGVKD. Trimming took 0 bases from V and 6 from J; bases not matched to a gene: 2. CDR3 nucleotides: TGTGCCATCAGTGAGTCTGCGGGAGGGGCCGGGGAGCTGTTTTTT. The encoded protein is CAISESAGGAGELFF.

This chain uses TRBV9 with TRBJ2-1; no clear D. Germline CDR1 reads SGDLS; CDR2 reads YYNGEE. V dropped 3 bases and J dropped 0 bases, with 13 bases sitting between them. The CDR3 consists of 16 residues. The CDR3 loop is CASSAALGRSYNEQFF. The DNA for the CDR3 is TGTGCCAGCAGCGCAGCCCTCGGTCGCTCCTACAATGAGCAGTTCTTC.

This clone was detected a few times. The gene calls are TRBV14 and TRBJ2-3; TRBD1 agrees at 7 bases. This CDR3 region has 16 residues. The germline V gene has CDR1 SGHDN and CDR2 FVKESK. The ends lost 1 base at V and 0 bases at J; junction bases unmatched: 4. CDR3 region: CASSQGQGGSTDTQYF. Here the CDR3 DNA reads TGTGCCAGCAGCCAAGGACAGGGTGGGAGCACAGATACGCAGTATTTT.

The chain employs TRBV7-9 and TRBJ2-3, with D uncertain. Trimming pared 0 bases from V and 5 bases from J, leaving 0 bases between. The CDR3 totals 11 residues. The germline gives CDR1 SEHNR, CDR2 FQNEAQ (reference sequence). CDR3 coding DNA: TGTGCCAGCAGCTTAGCAGATACGCAGTATTTT. Residues: CASSLADTQYF. Full variable domain (remainder filled in from reference TRBV7-9 and TRBJ2-3): DTGVSQNPRHKITKRGQNVTFRCDPISEHNRLYWYRQTLGQGPEFLTYFQNEAQLEKSRLLSDRFSAERPKGSFSTLEIQRTEQGDSAMYLCASSLADTQYFGPGTRLTVL.

The CDR3 DNA reads as TGTGCCAGCATTCGCCGCGGGACTCCACAAGTTATGACAGATACGCAGTATTTT. The encoded protein is CASIRRGTPQVMTDTQYF. V gene TRBV27 combines with J gene TRBJ2-3, with D possibly TRBD2 on 6 matching bases. This CDR3 has 18 amino acids. V was trimmed by 7 bases and J by 3 bases, leaving 26 bases between them. Germline V gives CDR1 MNHEY, CDR2 SMNVEV (reference sequence).

This chain connects TRBV21-1 to TRBJ2-7; TRBD2, the table's D call, lacks a check against the DNA. TRBV21-1 is designated a pseudogene. The CDR3 length is 17 residues. The CDR3, as DNA: TGTGCCAGCAGCAAAGATCGGTGCGGCGGGGAGTCCTACGAGCAGTACTTC. Residues: CASSKDRCGGESYEQYF.

V is TRBV27 and J is TRBJ1-5; TRBD1 matches 7 bases. In germline, CDR1 is MNHEY, CDR2 SMNVEV (reference sequence). The CDR3 runs 14 residues. The V gene end was trimmed by 2 bases and the J gene end by 6 bases; junction bases not matched to a gene: 4. CDR3: CASSLETGAQPQHF. As DNA, the CDR3 is TGTGCCAGCAGTTTAGAAACAGGGGCTCAGCCCCAGCATTTT.

The chain carries TRBV28 and TRBJ1-1; 8 bases are shared with TRBD1. V was pared by 2 bases and J by 5 bases, with 4 bases of the junction left unmatched. There are 14 residues in the CDR3. Germline CDR1 is MDHEN and CDR2 is SYDVKM. The CDR3 nucleotides read TGTGCCAGCAGTTTAGACAGGGGAGCTACTGAAGCTTTCTTT. Encoded protein: CASSLDRGATEAFF.

The rearrangement links TRBV7-2 to TRBJ2-5, with 8 positions matching TRBD2. V lost 2 bases to trimming and J lost 1 base; unmatched junction nucleotides: 6. This CDR3 spans 16 amino acids. Germline assignment: CDR1 SGHTA and CDR2 FQGNSA. The CDR3 DNA follows: TGTGCCAGCAGCTTATTCCAGCGGGGGACCCAAGAGACCCAGTACTTC. Translation: CASSLFQRGTQETQYF.